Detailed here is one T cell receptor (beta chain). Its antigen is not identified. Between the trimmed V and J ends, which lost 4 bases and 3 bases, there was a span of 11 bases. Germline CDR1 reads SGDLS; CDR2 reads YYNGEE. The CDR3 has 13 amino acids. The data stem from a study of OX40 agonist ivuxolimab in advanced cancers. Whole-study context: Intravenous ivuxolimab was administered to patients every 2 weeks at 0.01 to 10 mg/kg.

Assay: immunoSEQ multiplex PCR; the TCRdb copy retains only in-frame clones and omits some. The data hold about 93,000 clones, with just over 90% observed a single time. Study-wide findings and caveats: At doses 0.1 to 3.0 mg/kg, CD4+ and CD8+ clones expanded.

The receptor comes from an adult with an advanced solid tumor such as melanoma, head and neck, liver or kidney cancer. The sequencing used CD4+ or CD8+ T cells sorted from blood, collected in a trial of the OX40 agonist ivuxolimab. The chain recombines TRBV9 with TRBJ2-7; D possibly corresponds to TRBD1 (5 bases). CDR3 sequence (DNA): TGTGCCAGCAGCACAGGATTTGACTACGAGCAGTACTTC. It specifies CASSTGFDYEQYF.